The clone carrying this TCR beta chain was observed a few times. The CDR3 spans 12 residues. Germline CDR1 reads SQVTM; CDR2 reads ANQGSEA. V lost 5 bases, J lost 0 bases, and 7 bases lay in between. PCR was performed a second time for 7 to 11 cycles using a sample-barcoded 5' primer and a J-beta primer mix. A single record per CDR3 protein comes from TCRdb applying MiXCR to the 5' RACE reads. The table includes 1.5 million to 2 million distinct CDR3 sequences, about 50% detected once. This entry is derived from a study of blood T cells in healthy people across ages. The chain links TRBV29-1 to TRBJ1-1, with D unresolved. Source material: blood. This clonotype originated in a woman in her thirties or forties in good health. The CDR3 sequence is CSVYPLNTEAFF. The CDR3 DNA reads TGCAGCGTTTATCCCCTGAACACTGAAGCTTTCTTT.